A selection of T cell receptor beta chains follows, all from one sample in a study of OX40 agonist ivuxolimab in advanced cancers. The repertoire was sequenced with immunoSEQ multiplex PCR; TCRdb's copy has only in-frame clones and lacks some. This table has about 110,000 clones, 91% appearing once. This sample comprised CD4+ or CD8+ T cells sorted from blood, obtained in a trial of the OX40 agonist ivuxolimab. These receptors all come from an adult with an advanced solid tumor such as melanoma, head and neck, liver or kidney cancer. Both conserved end residues are part of each CDR3. A D gene is named only where the DNA matches it firmly. Size values are once, few and many counts, or a class for expanded clones, and some rows have none.

V gene	D gene	clone size	J gene	CDR3 DNA	CDR3 protein
TRBV5-1	TRBD1	.	TRBJ1-5	TGCGCCAGCAGCGCGGACACAGGGGATCAGCCCCAGCATTTT	CASSADTGDQPQHF
TRBV19	.	.	TRBJ1-1	TGTGCCAGTATCCCATTTCGCTCCGCGAACACTGAAGCTTTCTTT	CASIPFRSANTEAFF
TRBV5-1	.	few	TRBJ2-2	TGCGCCAGCAAAATCTCATCCGGCGTCGGGGAGCTGTTTTTT	CASKISSGVGELFF
TRBV7-9	TRBD2	.	TRBJ2-3	TGTGCCAGCAGCACGAGGACTAGCGGGAGCACAGATACGCAGTATTTT	CASSTRTSGSTDTQYF
TRBV19	.	once	TRBJ2-7	TGTGCCAGTAGTATATCTAGCTATAGTTCCTACGAGCAGTACTTC	CASSISSYSSYEQYF
TRBV5-1	TRBD2	.	TRBJ2-1	TGCGCCAGCAGCTTGGATGGCGGGAGCCTTGAGCAGTTCTTC	CASSLDGGSLEQFF
TRBV28	TRBD2	.	TRBJ2-1	TGTGCCAGCAGTTTCCAGGGACTAGCGGGTCATCCGGCACCGCGAGAGGGCTACAATGAGCAGTTCTTC	CASSFQGLAGHPAPREGYNEQFF
TRBV7-8	TRBD2	.	TRBJ2-2	TGTGCCAGCAGCTTGAATGGCGGCGGGAGATTGACCGGGGAGCTGTTTTTT	CASSLNGGGRLTGELFF
TRBV5-1	.	.	TRBJ1-3	TGCGCCAGCGGCTTGGCCGGGTCTGGAAACACCATATATTTT	CASGLAGSGNTIYF
TRBV2	.	.	TRBJ1-2	TGTGCCAGCAGTACGAATACGGCGAACTATGGCTACACCTTC	CASSTNTANYGYTF
TRBV29-1	.	once	TRBJ2-1	TGCAGCGTGGGTAACAATGAGCAGTTCTTC	CSVGNNEQFF
TRBV30	.	.	TRBJ1-6	TGTGCCTGGAGTCCTACTGATAATTCACCCCTCCACTTT	CAWSPTDNSPLHF
TRBV5-4	.	.	TRBJ2-3	TGTGCCAGCAGCCTCCAGGGGCCTAGCACAGATACGCAGTATTTT	CASSLQGPSTDTQYF
TRBV6-4	.	.	TRBJ2-7	TGTGCCAGCATTAGCGTGAGCTCCTACGAGCAGTACTTC	CASISVSSYEQYF
TRBV27	TRBD1	.	TRBJ1-5	TGTGCCAGCAGTCCGGGACAGGGTTCGAATCAGCCCCAGCATTTT	CASSPGQGSNQPQHF
TRBV5-8	.	.	TRBJ2-1	TGTGCCAGCAGCTTGACCGGCCGCTCCTACAATGAGCAGTTCTTC	CASSLTGRSYNEQFF
TRBV5-4	TRBD2	.	TRBJ2-7	TGTGCCAGCAGCCCCCAGCTAGCGGGTGCCTACGAGCAGTACTTC	CASSPQLAGAYEQYF
TRBV28	TRBD2	.	TRBJ2-7	TGTGCCAGCAGGCCAGCGGGAGGGTACTACGAGCAGTACTTC	CASRPAGGYYEQYF
TRBV5-6	.	.	TRBJ1-2	TGTGCCAGCAGCCTATTCCAAACGGGGGAAAGGAATGGCTACACCTTC	CASSLFQTGERNGYTF
TRBV9	TRBD1	.	TRBJ2-5	TGTGCCAGCAGCGAGGGGACAGGGTGGGGGACCCAGTACTTC	CASSEGTGWGTQYF
TRBV28	.	.	TRBJ1-5	TGTGCCAGCAGGCTCGCGGGTGCTTTGGGGCCCCAGCATTTT	CASRLAGALGPQHF
TRBV7-8	TRBD1	.	TRBJ2-3	TGTGCCAGCAGCGCCGCGATGGGCAGGGGGACAGATACGCAGTATTTT	CASSAAMGRGTDTQYF
TRBV5-4	TRBD2	.	TRBJ2-2	TGTGCCAGCAGCTTGGCGGGAGGGCCCGTCGGGGAGCTGTTTTTT	CASSLAGGPVGELFF
TRBV7-9	.	.	TRBJ2-5	TGTGCCAGCAGCTTCGGGCTGGCTGGGGCCCAGTACTTC	CASSFGLAGAQYF
TRBV9	TRBD2	.	TRBJ2-7	TGTGCCAGCAGCCGCGGGAGGGCCTACGAGCAGTACTTC	CASSRGRAYEQYF
TRBV5-1	TRBD2	.	TRBJ2-3	TGCGCCAGCAGCTTTAGCGGGCAAGGAGATACGCAGTATTTT	CASSFSGQGDTQYF
TRBV6-6	TRBD1	.	TRBJ1-2	TGTGCCAGCAGAGGGACAGGGGGCGTCGGAGGCTACACCTTC	CASRGTGGVGGYTF
TRBV28	.	.	TRBJ1-1	TGTGCCAGCAGTTTAGGCGGGATGGGCCCTGAAGCTTTCTTT	CASSLGGMGPEAFF
TRBV4-2	.	once	TRBJ1-1	TGTGCCAGCAGCCAAGGGGGGGGCAACCACAACACTGAAGCTTTCTTT	CASSQGGGNHNTEAFF
TRBV6-6	.	.	TRBJ2-7	TGTGCCAGCAGTGAGTCCTACGAGCAGTACTTC	CASSESYEQYF
TRBV7-2	.	few	TRBJ1-5	TGTGCCAGCAGCTTAACCGGGACGTCGGGTCAGCCCCAGCATTTT	CASSLTGTSGQPQHF
TRBV19	TRBD2	.	TRBJ2-3	TGTGCCAGTAGCCTACCGGGACTAGCGAGCACGCAGTATTTT	CASSLPGLASTQYF
TRBV7-2	.	.	TRBJ2-7	TGTGCCAGCAGCCCCCGGGAGAGTGGGGAGCAGTACTTC	CASSPRESGEQYF
TRBV15	.	.	TRBJ1-3	TGTGCCACCAGCAGAGCTGGGACCCTGTCTACCATATATTTT	CATSRAGTLSTIYF
TRBV11-3	.	.	TRBJ1-1	TGTGCCAGCAAAGGTGGGACCGCTTTCTTT	CASKGGTAFF
TRBV2	TRBD2	.	TRBJ2-5	TGTGCCAGCTCTAGCGGGGGTTCGGCCCAGTACTTC	CASSSGGSAQYF
TRBV29-1	TRBD1	.	TRBJ2-7	TGCAGCGGCCGCACGACAGGGGACGAGCAGTACTTC	CSGRTTGDEQYF
TRBV2	.	.	TRBJ1-4	TGTGCCAGCAGCCCTGACAGGAATGAAAAACTGTTTTTT	CASSPDRNEKLFF
TRBV9	.	.	TRBJ1-4	TGTGCCAGTACCCCGTCGGGCGGACATGAAAAACTGTTTTTT	CASTPSGGHEKLFF
TRBV10-2	.	once	TRBJ1-5	TGCGCCAGCAGTTACGGACAAAATGGCAATCAGCCCCAGCATTTT	CASSYGQNGNQPQHF
TRBV30	.	once	TRBJ2-7	TGTGCCTGGAGGTACAGGGACGGATACGAGCAGTACTTC	CAWRYRDGYEQYF
TRBV28	TRBD2	.	TRBJ2-7	TGTGCCAGCAGCCCGGGGGGTGGGTCCTACGAGCAGTACTTC	CASSPGGGSYEQYF
TRBV6-1	.	.	TRBJ1-2	TGTGCCACCAAGACAGCACTGGTGGATGGCTACACCTTC	CATKTALVDGYTF
TRBV13	TRBD2	.	TRBJ2-3	TGTGCCAGCAGTATAGCGGGAGCTACCGATACGCAGTATTTT	CASSIAGATDTQYF
TRBV6-6	.	.	TRBJ2-7	TGTGCCAGCAGTATGGACTACGAGCAGTACTTC	CASSMDYEQYF
TRBV11-2	.	few	TRBJ2-1	TGTGCCAGCAGCTTAGACACTAGCCTAAATTCCTACAATGAGCAGTTCTTC	CASSLDTSLNSYNEQFF
TRBV7-3	TRBD1	.	TRBJ1-6	TGTGCCAGCAGCTTATTGGGGACAGTTAATTCACCCCTCCACTTT	CASSLLGTVNSPLHF
TRBV19	TRBD1	.	TRBJ1-1	TGTGCCAGTAGTATGGGACAGGGGGCGCGAAGGGCTGAAGCTTTCTTT	CASSMGQGARRAEAFF
TRBV18	.	.	TRBJ1-1	TGTGCCAGCCGACTTGGGTTGAACACTGAAGCTTTCTTT	CASRLGLNTEAFF
TRBV19	.	.	TRBJ1-2	TGTGCCAGTAGTTGGCGGGGAGACGGCTACACCTTC	CASSWRGDGYTF
TRBV19	TRBD1	.	TRBJ2-2	TGTGCCAGTAGACCACAGGGGTTGAACACCGGGGAGCTGTTTTTT	CASRPQGLNTGELFF
TRBV4-3	TRBD2	few	TRBJ2-3	TGCGCCAGCAGCCAAGATCTAGCGGGAGGGCCAGATACGCAGTATTTT	CASSQDLAGGPDTQYF
TRBV4-3	TRBD1	.	TRBJ2-3	TGCGCCAGCAGCCAAGTTCCAGGACAGGGTAAGGGCACAGATACGCAGTATTTT	CASSQVPGQGKGTDTQYF
TRBV9	TRBD2	.	TRBJ2-3	TGTGCCAGCAGCGTATTAGCGGGAAGAGCCCCTTTGTCAGATACGCAGTATTTT	CASSVLAGRAPLSDTQYF
TRBV28	.	.	TRBJ1-2	TGTGCCAGCAGTACACCACGTGGCTACACCTTC	CASSTPRGYTF
TRBV7-3	.	.	TRBJ1-1	TGTGCCAGCAGCTTAGAGTCGGCGGTGAACACTGAAGCTTTCTTT	CASSLESAVNTEAFF
TRBV18	.	.	TRBJ1-2	TGTGCCAGCTCACCGGAAGGGGCTGGATATGGCTACACCTTC	CASSPEGAGYGYTF
TRBV6-5	.	.	TRBJ1-2	TGTGCCACCCTCGGCGAGGGGAACTATGGCTACACCTTC	CATLGEGNYGYTF
TRBV2	.	.	TRBJ1-1	TGTGCCACCCCTCCGGGCCGGGCGGAGCACATGAACACTGAAGCTTTCTTT	CATPPGRAEHMNTEAFF
TRBV7-2	.	.	TRBJ2-5	TGTGCCAGCAGCTTATCCCTCGGAGCCGGAGAGACCCAGTACTTC	CASSLSLGAGETQYF